This record covers a single TCR beta chain. The data originate from a study of blood T cell repertoires in COVID-19. About the research overall: Researchers got acute and convalescent COVID-19 samples from the United States, Italy and Spain. PBMCs, B-cell-depleted T cells, or T cells were the source of the cDNA or gDNA that made up the material.

The length of the CDR3 is 15 residues. V was clipped by 0 bases and J by 0 bases, with 9 bases between them. Looked up from germline, CDR1 is MGHRA and CDR2 is YSYEKL. In the source study's methods: By means of reference gene primer amplification, nucleated cell counts were estimated. Produced via immunoSEQ multiplex PCR; TCRdb's table is partial and in-frame only. V and J calls and clone size are as listed in that table; D and trimming were resolved from the DNA. The sample lists 45,000 to 50,000 clones, 80% to 90% seen once, with around 9.8% in the top ten. The chain combines TRBV4-1 with TRBJ2-7; tentatively, D is TRBD2 (6 bases). Material for sequencing was peripheral blood. This clonotype originated in a human donor in a cohort sampled during active COVID-19. In DNA form, the CDR3 reads TGCGCCAGCAGCCAAGATGAGACTAGCTCCTACGAGCAGTACTTC. Translated: CASSQDETSSYEQYF.